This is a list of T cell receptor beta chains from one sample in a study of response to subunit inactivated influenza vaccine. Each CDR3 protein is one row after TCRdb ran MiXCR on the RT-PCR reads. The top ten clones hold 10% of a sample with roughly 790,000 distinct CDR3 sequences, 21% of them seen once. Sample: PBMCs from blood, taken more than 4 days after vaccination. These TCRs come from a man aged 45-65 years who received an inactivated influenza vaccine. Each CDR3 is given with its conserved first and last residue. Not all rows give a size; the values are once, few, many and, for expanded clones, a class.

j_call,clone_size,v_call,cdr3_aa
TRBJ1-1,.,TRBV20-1,CSARGSRRHPFTEAFF
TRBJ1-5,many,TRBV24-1,CATSDPLRQDEPQHF
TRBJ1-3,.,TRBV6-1,CASSDTGGSGNTIHF
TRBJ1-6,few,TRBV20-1,CSAPGTDVALHF
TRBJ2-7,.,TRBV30,CAWHPRGGLYEQYF
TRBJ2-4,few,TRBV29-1,CSVHGLENIQYF
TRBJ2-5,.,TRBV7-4,CASSLSLDRTLQETQYF
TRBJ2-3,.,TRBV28,CASSLSGLSADTQYF
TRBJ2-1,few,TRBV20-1,CSARDEAGYNEQFF
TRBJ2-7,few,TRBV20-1,CSAKGGVGQTKSYEQYF
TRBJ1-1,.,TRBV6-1,CASSQIKWGTEAFF
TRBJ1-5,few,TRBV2,CASRVDNDSNQPQHF
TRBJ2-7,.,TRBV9,CASSVEGGVYEQYF
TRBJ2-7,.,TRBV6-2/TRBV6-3,CASSTPRTAQLYEQYF
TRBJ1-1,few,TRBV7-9,CATGVNTEAFF
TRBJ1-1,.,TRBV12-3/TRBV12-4,CASNRQLRNTEAFF
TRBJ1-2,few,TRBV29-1,CSVEWHGPRGGYTF
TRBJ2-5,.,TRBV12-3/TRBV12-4,CASSRAVEKETQYF
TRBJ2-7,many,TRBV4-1,CASSTRGDYEQYF
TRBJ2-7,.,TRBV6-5,CASIGLSYEQYF
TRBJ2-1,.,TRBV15,CATSSREVMSYNEQFF
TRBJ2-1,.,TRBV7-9,CASSNLTSTNEQFF
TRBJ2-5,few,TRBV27,CASSPRVASGRVETQYF
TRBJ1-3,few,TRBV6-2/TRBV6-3,CASSYSITTDLGNTIYF
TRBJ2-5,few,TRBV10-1,CASSDFAGVETQYF
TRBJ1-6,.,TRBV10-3,CAISEEGRGDNSPLHF
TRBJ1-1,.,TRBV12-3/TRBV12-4,CASSWDRGLRAEAFF
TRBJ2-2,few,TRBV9,CASSPLGTGWIGELFF
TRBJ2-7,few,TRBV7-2,CASSLDPGFEQYF
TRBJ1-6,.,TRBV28,CASSFLPSSREIRSSYNSPLHF
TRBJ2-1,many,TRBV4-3,CASSLPAGDNEQFF
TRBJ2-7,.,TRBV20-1,CSARNDGTGFYYEQYF
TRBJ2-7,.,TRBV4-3,CASSRSVEGDYEQYF
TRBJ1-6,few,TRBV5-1,CASTLSGTGDSPLHF
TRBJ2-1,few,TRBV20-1,CSARDATNGLNEQFF
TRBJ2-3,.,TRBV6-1,CASSPSSGRAPDTQYF
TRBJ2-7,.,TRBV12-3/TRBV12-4,CASSRLGHYEQYF
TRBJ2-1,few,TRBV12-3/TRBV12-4,CASSSLAGEAYNEQFF
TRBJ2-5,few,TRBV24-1,CATSDVAASGMGPQETQYF